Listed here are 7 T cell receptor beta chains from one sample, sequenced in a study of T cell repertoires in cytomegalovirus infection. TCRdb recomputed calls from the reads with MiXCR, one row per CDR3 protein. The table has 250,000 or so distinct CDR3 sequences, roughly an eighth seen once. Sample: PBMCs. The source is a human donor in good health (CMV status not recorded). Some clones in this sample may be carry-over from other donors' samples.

The CDR3 DNA sequence: TGTGCCAGCAGATCTCTTAGCGGGGGTTTCTACGAGCAGTACTTC. It translates to CASRSLSGGFYEQYF. V and J are TRBV28 and TRBJ2-7; TRBD2 matches at 9 bases. The CDR3 is 15 residues long. J gave up 3 bases and V 6 bases, and 9 bases lay outside the gene matches. Per germline, CDR1 MDHEN and CDR2 SYDVKM.

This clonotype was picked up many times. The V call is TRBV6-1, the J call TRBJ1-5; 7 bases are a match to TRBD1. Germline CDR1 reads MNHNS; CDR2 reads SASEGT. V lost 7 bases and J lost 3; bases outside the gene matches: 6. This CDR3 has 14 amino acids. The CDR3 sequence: CASNLDRNNQPQHF. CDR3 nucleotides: TGTGCCAGCAATCTGGACAGGAACAATCAGCCCCAGCATTTT.

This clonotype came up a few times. The CDR3 nucleotides read TGTGCTAGTGGTTTGACAGATGGAAACACCATATATTTT. Translating gives CASGLTDGNTIYF. The V and J genes are TRBV12-5 and TRBJ1-3, with D unresolved. The CDR3 has 13 amino acids. Germline-derived CDR1 and CDR2 are LGHNT and FRNRAP. With 2 bases removed from V and 3 bases from J, the gap between germline ends came to 5 bases.

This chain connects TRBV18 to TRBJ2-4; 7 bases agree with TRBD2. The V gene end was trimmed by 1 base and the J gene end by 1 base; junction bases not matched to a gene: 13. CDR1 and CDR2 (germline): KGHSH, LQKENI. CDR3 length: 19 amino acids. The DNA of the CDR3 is TGTGCCAGCTCACCACTTGGAAGAGACGTACTAGCGGCCAAAAACATTCAGTACTTC. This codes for CASSPLGRDVLAAKNIQYF.

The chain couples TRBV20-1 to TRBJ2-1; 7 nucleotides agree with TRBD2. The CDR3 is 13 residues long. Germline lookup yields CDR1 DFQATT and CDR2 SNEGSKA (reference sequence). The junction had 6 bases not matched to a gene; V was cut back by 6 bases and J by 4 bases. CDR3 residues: CSAERGEYNEQFF. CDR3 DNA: TGCAGTGCCGAACGGGGGGAGTACAATGAGCAGTTCTTC.

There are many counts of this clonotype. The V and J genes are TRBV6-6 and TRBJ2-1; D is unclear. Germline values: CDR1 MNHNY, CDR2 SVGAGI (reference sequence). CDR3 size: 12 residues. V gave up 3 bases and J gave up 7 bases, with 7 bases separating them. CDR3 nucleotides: TGTGCCAGCAGTTATGTCGGTAATGAGCAGTTCTTC. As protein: CASSYVGNEQFF.

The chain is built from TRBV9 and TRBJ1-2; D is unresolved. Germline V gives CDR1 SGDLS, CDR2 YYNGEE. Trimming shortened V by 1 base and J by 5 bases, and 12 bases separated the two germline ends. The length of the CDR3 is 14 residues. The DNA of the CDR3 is TGTGCCAGCAGCGTATCGCAGGCTCAGTATGGCTACACCTTC. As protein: CASSVSQAQYGYTF.